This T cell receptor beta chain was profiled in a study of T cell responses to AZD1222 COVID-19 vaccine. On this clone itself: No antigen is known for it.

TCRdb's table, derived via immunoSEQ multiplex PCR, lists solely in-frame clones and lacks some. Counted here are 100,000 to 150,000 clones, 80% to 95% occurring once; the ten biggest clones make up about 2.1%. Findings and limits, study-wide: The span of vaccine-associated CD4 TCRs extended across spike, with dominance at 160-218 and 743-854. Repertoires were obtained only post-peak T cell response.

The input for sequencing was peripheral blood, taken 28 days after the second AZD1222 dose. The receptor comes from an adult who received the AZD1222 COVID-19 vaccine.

Written as DNA, the CDR3 is TGTGCCAGCAGCGTAGCGCCGACAGGACCCACCTACAATGAGCAGTTCTTC. Translated, it gives CASSVAPTGPTYNEQFF. The chain recombines TRBV9 with TRBJ2-1, with D perhaps matching TRBD1 (6 bases). The CDR3 runs 17 residues. The V gene lost 0 bases and the J gene lost 2 bases, with 15 bases spanning the gap. The V gene's germline CDR1 is SGDLS and CDR2 YYNGEE.